These T cell receptor beta chains were read from a single sample in a study of HIV-infected patients and healthy controls. TCRdb passed the 5' RACE reads through MiXCR, listing each CDR3 protein once. The top ten hold approximately 28% of the sample, which has some 3,500 distinct CDR3 sequences, about a fifth seen once. The starting material was blood, obtained before antiretroviral therapy. These receptors were taken from an adult with HIV infection. Both conserved end residues are part of each CDR3. A D gene is named only where the DNA matches it firmly. Expanded clones are given a class, and other clones once, few, many or no size at all.

CSSSQGGGGNQPQHF | TGTTCCAGCAGCCAAGGAGGGGGCGGCAATCAGCCCCAGCATTTT | TRBD1 | - | TRBJ1-5 | TRBV3-1
CASSFSRNEQFF | TGCGCCAGCAGCTTTTCCCGTAATGAGCAGTTCTTC | - | medium-sized | TRBJ2-1 | TRBV4-1
CASSDSGQDLGANVLTF | TGTGCCAGCAGTGACTCGGGACAGGACCTGGGGGCCAACGTCCTGACTTTC | TRBD1 | medium-sized | TRBJ2-6 | TRBV25-1
CASRTWDGTQYF | TGTGCCAGCAGGACCTGGGATGGTACGCAGTATTTT | - | large | TRBJ2-3 | TRBV11-2
CASNGRGAPDTGELFF | TGTGCCAGCAACGGTCGGGGGGCCCCGGACACCGGGGAGCTGTTTTTT | - | - | TRBJ2-2 | TRBV6-5
CASSIAMNTEAFF | TGTGCCAGTAGTATAGCAATGAACACTGAAGCTTTCTTT | - | medium-sized | TRBJ1-1 | TRBV19
CSVNGGSGNQHF | TGCAGCGTGAACGGAGGTTCGGGCAATCAGCATTTT | - | medium-sized | TRBJ1-5 | TRBV29-1
CASSLGQVSSYEQYF | TGCGCCAGCAGCTTGGGACAGGTCAGCTCCTACGAGCAGTACTTC | - | medium-sized | TRBJ2-7 | TRBV5-1
CASKINRGGLGNEQFF | TGTGCCAGCAAAATCAACAGGGGAGGCCTCGGCAATGAGCAGTTCTTC | - | medium-sized | TRBJ2-1 | TRBV6-1
CAISESRGGETQYF | TGTGCCATCAGTGAGTCCAGGGGCGGAGAGACCCAGTACTTC | - | medium-sized | TRBJ2-5 | TRBV10-3
CSASIVQGASDTQYF | TGCAGTGCTAGCATTGTACAGGGGGCGTCGGATACGCAGTATTTT | TRBD1 | medium-sized | TRBJ2-3 | TRBV20-1
CASSIRGNQPQHF | TGTGCCAGTAGTATTAGAGGCAATCAGCCCCAGCATTTT | - | medium-sized | TRBJ1-5 | TRBV19
CASSPVGAETQYF | TGTGCCAGCAGCCCGGTGGGTGCAGAGACCCAGTACTTC | - | medium-sized | TRBJ2-5 | TRBV7-6
CATSGPSGGFQETQYF | TGTGCCACCAGCGGTCCGAGCGGGGGGTTCCAAGAGACCCAGTACTTC | TRBD2 | - | TRBJ2-5 | TRBV15
CAWSQGRISYEQYF | TGTGCCTGGAGCCAGGGACGTATCTCCTACGAGCAGTACTTC | - | - | TRBJ2-7 | TRBV30
CASSLRGSGTEAFF | TGTGCCAGCAGCTTGCGGGGCTCGGGTACTGAAGCTTTCTTT | - | large | TRBJ1-1 | TRBV5-6
CASSLRWDGEQYF | TGCGCCAGCAGCTTGCGTTGGGACGGCGAGCAGTACTTC | - | - | TRBJ2-7 | TRBV5-1
CASSVGTSGTEAFF | TGTGCCAGCAGCGTGGGCACCAGCGGCACTGAAGCTTTCTTT | - | few | TRBJ1-1 | TRBV11-1
CASSLALPGTGGDQETQYF | TGTGCCAGCAGTTTAGCGTTGCCCGGGACAGGGGGCGACCAAGAGACCCAGTACTTC | TRBD1 | - | TRBJ2-5 | TRBV12-3/TRBV12-4
CASSLAGTHSNQPQHF | TGTGCCAGCAGCTTAGCGGGGACCCATAGCAATCAGCCCCAGCATTTT | - | medium-sized | TRBJ1-5 | TRBV13
CASSIQSPSNQPQHF | TGTGCCAGTAGTATACAGTCACCTAGCAATCAGCCCCAGCATTTT | - | medium-sized | TRBJ1-5 | TRBV19
CASSPRTGADQPQHF | TGTGCCAGCTCACCCAGAACAGGAGCGGATCAGCCCCAGCATTTT | - | few | TRBJ1-5 | TRBV18
CASSQGVIPYEQYF | TGTGCCAGCAGCCAAGGGGTAATACCCTACGAGCAGTACTTC | - | medium-sized | TRBJ2-7 | TRBV3-1
CASSHSTSGGALPQYF | TGTGCCAGCAGTCACTCGACTAGCGGGGGGGCTTTGCCGCAGTATTTT | TRBD2 | medium-sized | TRBJ2-3 | TRBV28
CASSGGDSNSPLHF | TGCGCCAGCAGCGGAGGGGACAGTAATTCACCCCTCCACTTT | TRBD1 | few | TRBJ1-6 | TRBV5-1
CASSLALGLTNEKLFF | TGTGCCAGCAGTTTAGCATTGGGGTTAACTAATGAAAAACTGTTTTTT | - | - | TRBJ1-4 | TRBV27
CASSLSQGALGEQFF | TGTGCCAGCAGCTTAAGCCAGGGGGCACTTGGTGAGCAGTTCTTC | TRBD1 | - | TRBJ2-1 | TRBV7-3
CASSLEGRNEQFF | TGTGCCAGCAGTTTAGAGGGGAGAAATGAGCAGTTCTTC | - | medium-sized | TRBJ2-1 | TRBV12-3/TRBV12-4
CASTDKGLDIAF | TGTGCCAGCACAGACAAGGGTCTGGACATTGCCTTC | - | medium-sized | TRBJ2-4 | TRBV7-2
CASSFRTSGGDGNEQFF | TGTGCCAGCAGCTTTAGGACTAGCGGGGGGGACGGAAATGAGCAGTTCTTC | TRBD2 | once | TRBJ2-1 | TRBV7-2
CASSLGNYEQYF | TGTGCCAGCAGCCTCGGAAACTACGAGCAGTACTTC | - | medium-sized | TRBJ2-7 | TRBV3-1
CASREKVSTDTQYF | TGCGCCAGCAGGGAAAAAGTTAGCACAGATACGCAGTATTTT | - | medium-sized | TRBJ2-3 | TRBV10-2
CASSLEGTAGDTQYF | TGCGCCAGCAGCTTGGAAGGGACAGCTGGAGATACGCAGTATTTT | TRBD1 | few | TRBJ2-3 | TRBV5-1
CATSSELDRVEETQYF | TGTGCCACCAGCAGTGAACTAGACAGGGTGGAGGAGACCCAGTACTTC | TRBD1 | medium-sized | TRBJ2-5 | TRBV15
CASSLGHGVADTQYF | TGCGCCAGCAGCTTGGGTCATGGGGTCGCAGATACGCAGTATTTT | - | - | TRBJ2-3 | TRBV5-1
CASSLPGGAGTTEAFF | TGTGCCAGCAGCCTCCCGGGCGGAGCGGGGACGACTGAAGCTTTCTTT | - | medium-sized | TRBJ1-1 | TRBV7-3
CASSSGELENYGYTF | TGTGCCAGCAGCTCTGGGGAGTTAGAAAACTATGGCTACACCTTC | - | medium-sized | TRBJ1-2 | TRBV5-5
CASSLEGGVIYEQYF | TGCGCCAGCAGCTTGGAGGGAGGGGTGATCTACGAGCAGTACTTC | TRBD2 | medium-sized | TRBJ2-7 | TRBV5-1
CASSQDEGSSSYEQYF | TGCGCCAGCAGCCAAGACGAGGGCTCAAGCTCCTACGAGCAGTACTTC | - | large | TRBJ2-7 | TRBV4-3
CASSVRDRGVHEQYF | TGTGCCAGCAGCGTCCGGGACAGGGGTGTCCACGAGCAGTACTTC | TRBD1 | medium-sized | TRBJ2-7 | TRBV11-1
CASSRDANTGELFF | TGTGCCAGCAGCAGGGACGCGAACACCGGGGAGCTGTTTTTT | - | - | TRBJ2-2 | TRBV6-5